This TCR beta chain was sequenced for a study of CD4+ T cells in melanoma. TCRdb keeps only in-frame clones here, not all; method: immunoSEQ multiplex PCR. In the table there are over 15,000 clones, 81% of which are singletons. Study conclusions and caveats: A reported correlation linked neoantigen-specific CD4+ T cells to CD8+, macrophage and B cell function. In melanoma, neoantigen-specific CD4+ T cells reportedly differed in differentiation state.

As to this clone: Its target is unknown.

The germline V gene has CDR1 SGHTA and CDR2 FQGNSA. The CDR3 consists of 14 residues. The germline V and J ends were trimmed by 7 bases and 5 bases, with 16 bases remaining between them. The TCR originated in a human donor with melanoma. Sequencing was performed on cells from a culture (not recorded whether cultured in vitro). The rearrangement uses TRBV7-2 and TRBJ2-3, with D possibly being TRBD1 (5 bases). The CDR3 region has the DNA TGTGCCAGCAACTCCCGGCAGGGAAGAGATACGCAGTATTTT. Translated, it gives CASNSRQGRDTQYF.